The 15 T cell receptor beta chains listed next were all sequenced from one sample in a study of T cell repertoires in cytomegalovirus infection. TCRdb called the reads again in MiXCR, with one record for every CDR3 protein. The table shows more than 350,000 distinct CDR3 sequences, with approximately 33% occurring only once. Sequences were obtained from PBMCs. These receptor sequences come from a human donor in good health (CMV status not recorded). Some clones in this sample may be carry-over from other donors' samples.

This clonotype was picked up many times. The chain employs TRBV7-9 and TRBJ2-1; 11 bases are a match to TRBD2. Germline loops: CDR1 SEHNR, CDR2 FQNEAQ (reference sequence). V lost 8 bases and J lost 9; bases outside the gene matches: 12. The CDR3 is 15 amino acids. Here the CDR3 reads CASSKGLADRSEQFF. DNA of the CDR3: TGTGCCAGCTCCAAGGGACTAGCGGATCGAAGTGAGCAGTTCTTC.

The genes are TRBV3-1 and TRBJ1-2; a possible D gene is TRBD1 (5 bases). Trimming took off 3 bases at V and 2 bases at J, with 10 bases between the two ends. In germline, CDR1 is LGHDT, CDR2 YNNKEL (reference sequence). The CDR3 consists of 14 residues. Here the CDR3 reads CASSHNRQNYGYTF. As DNA, the CDR3 is TGTGCCAGCAGCCACAACAGGCAGAACTATGGCTACACCTTC.

The CDR3 sequence is CASSSGGLNAGYEQYF. The CDR3 DNA is TGTGCCAGCAGTTCGGGGGGGCTAAATGCAGGCTACGAGCAGTACTTC. V gene TRBV7-9 combines with J gene TRBJ2-7; 8 nucleotides match TRBD2. CDR1 is SEHNR, CDR2 FQNEAQ, per germline (reference sequence). CDR3 length: 16 residues. J gave up 3 bases and V 6 bases, and 13 bases lay outside the gene matches.

The gene calls are TRBV5-6 and TRBJ2-5; D is possibly TRBD1 (6 bases). There are 16 residues in the CDR3. In germline, CDR1 is SGHDT, CDR2 YYEEEE. The V and J ends lost 0 bases and 2 bases respectively, with 14 bases between them. CDR3 DNA: TGTGCCAGCAGCTTGGGGCTAAACAGGGTGCAAGAGACCCAGTACTTC. Translating gives CASSLGLNRVQETQYF.

In its sample, this clonotype was seen many times. The J gene is TRBJ2-3, the V gene TRBV4-2, with TRBD1 matching 7 bases. CDR3 size: 16 residues. V gave up 0 bases and J gave up 1 base; unmatched junction bases: 4. Germline values: CDR1 LGHNA, CDR2 YNFKEQ. CDR3 coding DNA: TGTGCCAGCAGCCAAGACCGAGGGGGCGGCACAGATACGCAGTATTTT. Translating gives CASSQDRGGGTDTQYF.

This clonotype was detected many times. V is TRBV7-8 and J is TRBJ2-5; a possible D gene is TRBD2 (6 bases). V was cut by 5 bases and J by 4 bases, with 20 bases left in between. Germline values: CDR1 SGHVS, CDR2 FQNEAQ. This CDR3 comprises 16 residues. Written as DNA, the CDR3 is TGTGCCAGCAGCCACGGGGTGAAGGTGGGGGGAGAGACCCAGTACTTC. It specifies CASSHGVKVGGETQYF.

The chain uses TRBV6-1 and TRBJ1-5, with 7 bases that match TRBD1. V trimming: 7 bases; J trimming: 4 bases; junction bases outside the gene matches: 4. The CDR3 spans 13 residues. The germline gives CDR1 MNHNS, CDR2 SASEGT. The CDR3 nucleotides are TGTGCCAGCAAACCGGGACAGAATCAGCCCCAGCATTTT. Its protein is CASKPGQNQPQHF.

The rearrangement uses TRBV11-2 and TRBJ2-7; possible D gene TRBD2, 5 bases. The germline V gene encodes CDR1 SGHAT and CDR2 FQNNGV. V lost 5 bases to trimming and J lost 0 bases, with 14 bases between them. The length of the CDR3 is 15 residues. CDR3 region: CASSVDYRLSYEQYF. CDR3 coding DNA: TGTGCCAGCAGCGTCGACTACCGCCTCTCCTACGAGCAGTACTTC.

Ten or more counts support this clonotype. This chain links TRBV7-6 with TRBJ1-6; D is unresolved. The CDR3 has 14 amino acids. CDR1 SGHVS and CDR2 FNYEAQ come from the germline V gene. The V end was cut by 5 bases, the J end by 10 bases, with 15 bases between. CDR3: CASSQDRAASPLHF. CDR3 nucleotide sequence: TGTGCCAGCAGCCAAGACCGGGCGGCATCACCCCTCCACTTT.

The chain uses TRBV19 and TRBJ1-1, with TRBD1 as a possible D gene (6 bases). The CDR3 totals 16 residues. The germline V gene has CDR1 LNHDA and CDR2 SQIVND (reference sequence). The ends were cut back, 5 bases at V and 0 bases at J, with 16 bases in the middle. The CDR3 here is CASSVRGRGVNTEAFF. In DNA, the CDR3 is TGTGCCAGTAGTGTCAGGGGTCGGGGCGTGAACACTGAAGCTTTCTTT. Supplemented by reference TRBV19 and TRBJ1-1, the full variable domain reads DGGITQSPKYLFRKEGQNVTLSCEQNLNHDAMYWYRQDPGQGLRLIYYSQIVNDFQKGDIAEGYSVSREKKESFPLTVTSAQKNPTAFYLCASSVRGRGVNTEAFFGQGTRLTVV.

This clonotype was seen a handful of times. The V and J genes are TRBV5-8 and TRBJ2-3; maybe TRBD1 (6 bases). Trimming took off 3 bases at V and 2 bases at J, with 13 bases between the two ends. There are 15 residues in the CDR3. CDR1 SGHTS and CDR2 YDEGEE come from the germline V gene. The CDR3 sequence: CASSSGQFSTDTQYF. CDR3 DNA: TGTGCCAGCAGCTCCGGACAGTTCTCCACAGATACGCAGTATTTT.

A few counts support this clonotype. The genes are TRBV5-1 and TRBJ1-2; 7 bases agree with TRBD1. V shed 6 bases, J shed 2 bases, and the junction held 7 bases outside the gene matches. CDR1 and CDR2 from the germline V gene are SGHRS and YFSETQ. This CDR3 is 14 amino acids long. CDR3: CASTQMGQNYGYTF. The CDR3 DNA is TGCGCCAGCACCCAGATGGGACAGAACTATGGCTACACCTTC.

The J gene is TRBJ1-2, the V gene TRBV19, with a weak D call TRBD1 (5 bases). V gave up 4 bases and J gave up 4 bases, with 13 bases separating them. The CDR3 runs to 14 residues. Germline lookup yields CDR1 LNHDA and CDR2 SQIVND (reference sequence). The CDR3 loop reads CASSTRDGSYGYTF. The CDR3 region has the DNA TGTGCCAGTAGTACCCGGGACGGCAGCTATGGCTACACCTTC.

This clonotype was seen repeatedly, ten times or more. The rearrangement joins TRBV7-8 to TRBJ2-5; D is unresolved. Per germline, CDR1 SGHVS and CDR2 FQNEAQ. The CDR3 runs 15 residues. V was cut by 4 bases and J by 5 bases, with 17 bases left in between. CDR3 residues: CASSWTESSVETQYF. CDR3 nucleotide sequence: TGTGCCAGCAGCTGGACGGAATCCAGTGTGGAGACCCAGTACTTC. The full variable domain, with the rest looked up from reference TRBV7-8 and TRBJ2-5, is GAGVSQSPRYKVAKRGQDVALRCDPISGHVSLFWYQQALGQGPEFLTYFQNEAQLDKSGLPSDRFFAERPEGSVSTLKIQRTQQEDSAVYLCASSWTESSVETQYFGPGTRLLVL.

This clonotype was found a few times. The chain recombines TRBV7-2 with TRBJ2-7; tentative D call: TRBD1 (5 bases). Germline V gives CDR1 SGHTA, CDR2 FQGNSA. The CDR3 has 13 residues. Trimming shortened V by 3 bases and J by 5 bases, and 11 bases separated the two germline ends. The CDR3 region is CASSLGQLDEQYF. The CDR3 DNA is TGTGCCAGCAGCTTGGGGCAGCTGGACGAGCAGTACTTC.